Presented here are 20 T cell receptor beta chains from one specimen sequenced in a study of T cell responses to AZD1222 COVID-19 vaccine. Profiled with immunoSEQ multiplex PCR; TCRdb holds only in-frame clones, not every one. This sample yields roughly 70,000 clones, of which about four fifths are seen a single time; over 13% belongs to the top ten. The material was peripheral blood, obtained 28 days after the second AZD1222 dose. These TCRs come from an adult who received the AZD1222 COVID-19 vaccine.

As DNA, the CDR3 is TGTGCCAGTAGTGCCCGTCCACTGGGGCAGAATTCACCCCTCCACTTT. As protein: CASSARPLGQNSPLHF. V usage is TRBV19 and J usage is TRBJ1-6, with a tentative D call TRBD1 (5 bases). V was shortened by 5 bases and J by 7 bases, with 18 bases between the two germline ends. CDR3 size: 16 residues. Germline CDR1 reads LNHDA; CDR2 reads SQIVND (reference sequence).

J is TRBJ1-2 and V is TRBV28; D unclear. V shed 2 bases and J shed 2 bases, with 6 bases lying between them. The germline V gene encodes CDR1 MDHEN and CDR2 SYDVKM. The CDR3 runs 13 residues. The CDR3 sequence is CASSLDGNYGYTF. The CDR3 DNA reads TGTGCCAGCAGTTTAGACGGGAACTATGGCTACACCTTC.

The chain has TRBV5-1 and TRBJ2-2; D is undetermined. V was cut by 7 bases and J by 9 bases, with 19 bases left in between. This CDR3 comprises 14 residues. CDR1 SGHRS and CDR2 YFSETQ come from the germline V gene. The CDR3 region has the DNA TGCGCCAGCGCGAACGGGCGTACTACCTGGGAGCTGTTTTTT. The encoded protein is CASANGRTTWELFF.

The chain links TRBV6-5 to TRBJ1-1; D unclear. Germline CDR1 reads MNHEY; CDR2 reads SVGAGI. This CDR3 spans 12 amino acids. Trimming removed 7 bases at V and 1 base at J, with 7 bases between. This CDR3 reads CASNQRNTEAFF. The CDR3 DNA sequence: TGTGCCAGCAATCAGCGGAACACTGAAGCTTTCTTT.

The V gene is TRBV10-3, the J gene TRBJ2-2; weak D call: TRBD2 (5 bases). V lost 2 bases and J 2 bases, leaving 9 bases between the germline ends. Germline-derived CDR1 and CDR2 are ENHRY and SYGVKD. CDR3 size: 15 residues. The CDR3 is CAISETGSNTGELFF. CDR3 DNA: TGTGCCATCAGTGAGACGGGGAGCAACACCGGGGAGCTGTTTTTT.

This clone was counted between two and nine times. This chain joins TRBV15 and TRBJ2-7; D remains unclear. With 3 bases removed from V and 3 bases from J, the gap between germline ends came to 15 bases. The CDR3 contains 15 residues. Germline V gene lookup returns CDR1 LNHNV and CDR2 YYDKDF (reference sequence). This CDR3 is CATSRGMLVNYEQYF. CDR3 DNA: TGTGCCACCAGCAGGGGTATGCTCGTTAACTACGAGCAGTACTTC.

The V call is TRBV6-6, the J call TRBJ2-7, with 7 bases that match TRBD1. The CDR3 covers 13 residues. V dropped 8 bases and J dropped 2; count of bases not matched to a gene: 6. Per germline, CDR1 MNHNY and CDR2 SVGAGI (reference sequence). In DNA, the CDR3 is TGTGCCAGCCATCGAGGGGGCGCCTACGAGCAGTACTTC. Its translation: CASHRGGAYEQYF.

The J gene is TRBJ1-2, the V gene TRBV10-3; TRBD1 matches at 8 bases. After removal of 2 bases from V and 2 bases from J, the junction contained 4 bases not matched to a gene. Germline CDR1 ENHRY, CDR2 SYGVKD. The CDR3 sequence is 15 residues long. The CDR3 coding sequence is TGTGCCATCAGTGAGGGACAGGGTGGCAACTATGGCTACACCTTC. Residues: CAISEGQGGNYGYTF.

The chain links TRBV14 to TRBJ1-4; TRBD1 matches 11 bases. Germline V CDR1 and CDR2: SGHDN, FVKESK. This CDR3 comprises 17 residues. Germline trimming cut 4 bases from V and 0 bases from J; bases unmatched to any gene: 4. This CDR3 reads CASSLGQGVATNEKLFF. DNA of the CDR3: TGTGCCAGCAGCCTGGGACAGGGGGTTGCAACTAATGAAAAACTGTTTTTT.

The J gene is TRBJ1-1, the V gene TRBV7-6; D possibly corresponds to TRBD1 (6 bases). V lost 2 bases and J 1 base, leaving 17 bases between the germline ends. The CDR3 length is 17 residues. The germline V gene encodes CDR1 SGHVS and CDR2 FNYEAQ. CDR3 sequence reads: CASSLSAVRGPNTEAFF. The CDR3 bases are TGTGCCAGCAGCTTAAGTGCGGTTCGGGGGCCGAACACTGAAGCTTTCTTT.

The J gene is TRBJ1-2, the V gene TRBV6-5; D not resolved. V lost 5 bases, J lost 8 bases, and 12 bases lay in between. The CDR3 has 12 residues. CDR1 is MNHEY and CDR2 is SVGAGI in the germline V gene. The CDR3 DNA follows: TGTGCCAGCAGTCCATTTGTGGGAGGCTACACCTTC. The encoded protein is CASSPFVGGYTF.

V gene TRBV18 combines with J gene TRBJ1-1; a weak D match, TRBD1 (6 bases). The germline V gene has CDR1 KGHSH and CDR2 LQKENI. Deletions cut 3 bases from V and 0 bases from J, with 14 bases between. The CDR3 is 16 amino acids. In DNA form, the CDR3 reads TGTGCCAGCTCACCTGGACAGTTTCCATTGAACACTGAAGCTTTCTTT. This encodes CASSPGQFPLNTEAFF. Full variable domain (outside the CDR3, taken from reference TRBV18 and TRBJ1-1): NAGVMQNPRHLVRRRGQEARLRCSPMKGHSHVYWYRQLPEEGLKFMVYLQKENIIDESGMPKERFSAEFPKEGPSILRIQQVVRGDSAAYFCASSPGQFPLNTEAFFGQGTRLTVV.

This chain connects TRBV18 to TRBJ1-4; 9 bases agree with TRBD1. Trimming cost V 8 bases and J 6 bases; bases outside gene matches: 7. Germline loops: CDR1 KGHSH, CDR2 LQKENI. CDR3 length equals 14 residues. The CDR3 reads CASPQGASYEKLFF. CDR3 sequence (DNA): TGTGCCAGCCCACAGGGGGCGAGTTATGAAAAACTGTTTTTT.

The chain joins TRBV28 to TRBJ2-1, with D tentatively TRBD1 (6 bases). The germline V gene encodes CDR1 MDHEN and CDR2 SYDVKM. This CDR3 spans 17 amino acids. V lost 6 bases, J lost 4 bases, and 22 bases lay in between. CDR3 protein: CASRQLRSWDKYNEQFF. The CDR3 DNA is TGTGCCAGCAGACAACTGCGGAGTTGGGACAAGTACAATGAGCAGTTCTTC.

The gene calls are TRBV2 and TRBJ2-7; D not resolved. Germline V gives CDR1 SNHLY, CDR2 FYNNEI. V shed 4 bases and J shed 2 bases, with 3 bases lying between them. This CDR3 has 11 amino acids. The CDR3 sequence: CASSVAYEQYF. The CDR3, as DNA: TGTGCCAGCAGTGTAGCCTACGAGCAGTACTTC.

DNA of the CDR3: TGTGCCAGCAGCCAAGAAGACAACGGAAACACCATATATTTT. Encoded protein: CASSQEDNGNTIYF. The V call is TRBV3-1 (or the pseudogene TRBV3-2), the J call TRBJ1-3; unclear D gene. Germline assignment: CDR1 LGHDT and CDR2 YNNKEL (reference sequence). Trimming removed 0 bases from V and 4 bases from J, with 7 bases in between. The CDR3 length is 14 residues.

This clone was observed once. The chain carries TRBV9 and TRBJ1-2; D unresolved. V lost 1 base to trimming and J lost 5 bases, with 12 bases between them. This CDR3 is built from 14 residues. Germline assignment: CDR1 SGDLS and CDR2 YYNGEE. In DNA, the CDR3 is TGTGCCAGCAGCGTACCCGGTTCGGGATATGGCTACACCTTC. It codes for CASSVPGSGYGYTF.

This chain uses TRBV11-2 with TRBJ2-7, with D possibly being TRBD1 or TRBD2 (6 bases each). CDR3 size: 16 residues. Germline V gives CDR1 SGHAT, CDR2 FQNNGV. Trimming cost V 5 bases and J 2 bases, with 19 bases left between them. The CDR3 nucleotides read TGTGCCAGCAGCCTAAGGGGGGAGTACGAAGCCTACGAGCAGTACTTC. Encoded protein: CASSLRGEYEAYEQYF.

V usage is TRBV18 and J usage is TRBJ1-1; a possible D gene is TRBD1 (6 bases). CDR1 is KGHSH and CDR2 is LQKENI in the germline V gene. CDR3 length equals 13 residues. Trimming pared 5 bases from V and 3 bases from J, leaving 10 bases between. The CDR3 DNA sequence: TGTGCCAGCTCATACAGGGAGGACACTGAAGCTTTCTTT. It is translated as CASSYREDTEAFF.

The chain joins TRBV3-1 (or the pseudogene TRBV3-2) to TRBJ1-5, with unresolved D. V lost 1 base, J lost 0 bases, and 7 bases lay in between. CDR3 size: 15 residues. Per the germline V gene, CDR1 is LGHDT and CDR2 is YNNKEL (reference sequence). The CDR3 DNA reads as TGTGCCAGCAGCCAAGGGGTAGGTAGCAATCAGCCCCAGCATTTT. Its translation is CASSQGVGSNQPQHF.